The clone carrying this T cell receptor (beta chain) was recorded only once. Its antigen remains unidentified. The assay, immunoSEQ v3.0, was run at survey level. TCRdb keeps only in-frame clones here, not all; method: immunoSEQ multiplex PCR. The table lists fewer than 25,000 clones, around 82% of them singletons. This specimen belongs to a study of long-term antiretroviral therapy in people with HIV. The overall study: Earliest sampling preceded the 2015 immediate-ART recommendation by about a decade. Study-level points and caveats: Across all time points, the repertoire was dominated by clones that expanded before ART.

Germline CDR1 MNHNY, CDR2 SVGAGI (reference sequence). The CDR3 loop spans 15 amino acids. Trimming removed 2 bases from V and 1 base from J; junction bases left unmatched: 4. Each participant with HIV received care in the United States. The sequence derives from a man aged 25-40 years with HIV. The input for sequencing was unsorted PBMCs, taken 1.5 years after starting antiretroviral therapy. The chain uses TRBV6-6 and TRBJ2-7, with 8 positions matching TRBD1. CDR3 loop: CASSYLRQGSYEQYF. The CDR3 DNA is TGTGCCAGCAGTTACCTCCGACAGGGGTCCTACGAGCAGTACTTC.